The 12 T cell receptor beta chains below come from one sample, sequenced in a study of blood T cells in healthy people across ages. PCR was performed a second time for about 7 to 11 cycles using a sample-barcoded 5' primer and a J-beta primer mix. MiXCR, run by TCRdb on the 5' RACE reads, gives a single entry per CDR3 protein. Of roughly 640,000 distinct CDR3 sequences in the sample, under 30% were seen once. The material sequenced was blood. The receptors originated from a woman older than 75 in good health.

V usage is TRBV30 and J usage is TRBJ2-1; 7 nucleotides agree with TRBD2. From germline, CDR1 is GTSNPN and CDR2 SVGIG (reference sequence). The CDR3 is 15 residues long. The trim removed 2 bases at V and 5 bases at J, leaving 9 bases unmatched. The CDR3 DNA reads TGTGCCTGGAGTCCAAACGGGGGACTACACAATGAGCAGTTCTTC. Its translation is CAWSPNGGLHNEQFF.

The sample holds many counts of this clonotype. This rearrangement joins TRBV20-1 to TRBJ2-1, with 8 bases matching TRBD2. This CDR3 has 14 amino acids. J lost 6 bases, V lost 6 bases, and 10 bases had no gene match. Germline assignment: CDR1 DFQATT and CDR2 SNEGSKA (reference sequence). CDR3 nucleotide sequence: TGCAGTGCAATCCGGGGGGGCCTAGCCAATGAGCAGTTCTTC. Its translation is CSAIRGGLANEQFF.

Only a few counts were recorded for this clonotype. The rearrangement uses TRBV19 and TRBJ2-4; D remains ambiguous. CDR1 is LNHDA and CDR2 is SQIVND in the germline V gene (reference sequence). The CDR3 is 14 amino acids. The V end lost 8 bases, the J end lost 1 base, and 12 bases lay between the germline ends. The CDR3 region is CASDEGSAKNIQYF. The DNA of the CDR3 is TGTGCCAGTGATGAAGGCTCGGCCAAAAACATTCAGTACTTC.

The chain couples TRBV5-1 to TRBJ2-7; D is undetermined. Per the germline V gene, CDR1 is SGHRS and CDR2 is YFSETQ. V was shortened by 2 bases and J by 0 bases, with 3 bases between the two germline ends. This CDR3 spans 12 amino acids. The DNA for the CDR3 is TGCGCCAGCAGCTTCAACTCCTACGAGCAGTACTTC. Amino acid sequence: CASSFNSYEQYF.

This clonotype was detected many times. The rearrangement joins TRBV29-1 to TRBJ2-3; TRBD2 agrees at 10 bases. Germline V gives CDR1 SQVTM, CDR2 ANQGSEA. The CDR3 totals 15 residues. Unmatched junction bases numbered 10, after V lost 6 bases and J lost 4 bases. The CDR3, as DNA: TGCAGCGTGATGGGCTCTAGCGGGGGTCCAGATACGCAGTATTTT. As protein: CSVMGSSGGPDTQYF.

This clonotype was observed many times. The V gene is TRBV18, the J gene TRBJ2-7, with D perhaps TRBD2 (6 bases). V lost 5 bases and J lost 5, with 16 bases in between. The CDR3 sequence is 14 residues long. Germline CDR1 KGHSH, CDR2 LQKENI. The DNA for the CDR3 is TGTGCCAGCTCAGGGACGGGACTCCCCCACGAGCAGTACTTC. Its translation is CASSGTGLPHEQYF.

The chain has TRBV1 and TRBJ1-2; the D call TRBD1 from the table was never checked on the DNA. TRBV1 is an annotated pseudogene. This CDR3 comprises 14 residues. The CDR3 spells CTSSHDPGAYGYTF. In DNA form, the CDR3 reads TGCACCAGCAGCCATGATCCAGGGGCCTATGGCTACACCTTC.

The genes are TRBV28 and TRBJ2-3, with 7 nucleotides matching TRBD2. The germline CDR1 and CDR2 sequences are MDHEN and SYDVKM. Germline trimming cut 2 bases from V and 4 bases from J; bases unmatched to any gene: 12. The CDR3 totals 17 residues. Here the CDR3 reads CASSLEEAGVLSDTQYF. Written as DNA, the CDR3 is TGTGCCAGCAGTTTAGAAGAGGCGGGAGTCTTGTCAGATACGCAGTATTTT.

This clonotype showed up just a few times. J is TRBJ1-1 and V is TRBV2; D is undetermined. Germline lookup yields CDR1 SNHLY and CDR2 FYNNEI. V dropped 2 bases and J dropped 1 base, with 5 bases sitting between them. The CDR3 loop spans 13 amino acids. In nucleotides, the CDR3 is TGTGCCAGCAGTGAACAGAAGAACACTGAAGCTTTCTTT. This codes for CASSEQKNTEAFF.

This clonotype was seen ten or more times. This sequence joins TRBV5-1 and TRBJ2-7, with D hard to call. The CDR3 contains 11 residues. Deletions cut 5 bases from V and 4 bases from J, with 7 bases between. Germline CDR1 and CDR2: SGHRS and YFSETQ. The CDR3 coding sequence is TGCGCCAGCAGAGTTGGTTACGAGCAGTACTTC. This translates into CASRVGYEQYF.

This clonotype was seen a few times. A much larger clone differs by one base, so this may be a read error. The chain carries TRBV9 and TRBJ2-7; no reliable D call. Germline V gives CDR1 SGDLS, CDR2 YYNGEE. The CDR3 has 15 residues. V lost 0 bases to trimming and J lost 7 bases, with 17 bases between them. The CDR3 sequence is CASSVAPLSGNEQYF. In DNA form, the CDR3 reads TGTGCCAGCAGCGTAGCCCCCCTCAGTGGAAATGAGCAGTACTTC.

This clonotype was counted at least ten times. The chain uses TRBV11-2 and TRBJ2-5, with D possibly matching TRBD1 (5 bases). With 7 bases removed from V and 0 bases from J, the gap between germline ends came to 12 bases. This CDR3 region has 14 residues. From germline, CDR1 is SGHAT and CDR2 FQNNGV. CDR3 coding DNA: TGTGCCAGCAACCAGGGCTGGGACCAAGAGACCCAGTACTTC. Translating it yields CASNQGWDQETQYF.